The next 25 T cell receptor beta chains were all read from a single sample in a study of tumor-infiltrating lymphocytes in localized non-small cell lung cancer. TCRdb keeps only in-frame clones here, not all; method: immunoSEQ multiplex PCR. This table has 9,500 to 12,000 clones, about 62% appearing once. The sequenced sample was uninvolved lung tissue not adjacent to the tumor. The receptor set was obtained from a human donor with non-small cell lung cancer.

The V call is TRBV9, the J call TRBJ2-2; D unresolved. The V end was cut by 0 bases, the J end by 6 bases, with 9 bases between. Germline values: CDR1 SGDLS, CDR2 YYNGEE. The CDR3 contains 14 residues. The CDR3 sequence: CASSVASLPGELFF. CDR3 DNA sequence: TGTGCCAGCAGCGTAGCTAGTCTCCCCGGGGAGCTGTTTTTT.

The CDR3 DNA sequence: TGTGCCAGCAGTTACGTCTTCCAAAACATTCAGTACTTC. Its protein is CASSYVFQNIQYF. This chain joins TRBV7-2 and TRBJ2-4, with unresolved D. Trimming stripped 6 bases from V and 5 bases from J, with 11 bases between. In germline, CDR1 is SGHTA, CDR2 FQGNSA. There are 13 residues in the CDR3.

A single count supports this clone. The chain joins TRBV6-4 to TRBJ2-7, with D perhaps TRBD2 (5 bases). Germline V gene sequence: CDR1 MRHNA, CDR2 SNTAGT. This CDR3 is 14 amino acids long. Trimming took 0 bases from V and 3 from J, leaving 9 bases between them. This CDR3 is CASSDSLGDYEQYF. In nucleotides, the CDR3 is TGTGCCAGCAGTGACTCGCTCGGGGACTACGAGCAGTACTTC.

The chain joins TRBV28 to TRBJ2-1; TRBD2 might be the D (5 bases). From germline, CDR1 is MDHEN and CDR2 SYDVKM. Trimming took 2 bases from V and 6 from J, leaving 8 bases between them. This CDR3 is 13 amino acids long. CDR3 protein: CASSLPSGNEQFF. The CDR3 coding sequence is TGTGCCAGCAGTTTACCGAGCGGCAATGAGCAGTTCTTC.

The V gene is TRBV15, the J gene TRBJ2-5, with D tentatively TRBD1 or TRBD2 (5 bases each). CDR3 size: 15 residues. V lost 0 bases and J 0 bases, leaving 8 bases between the germline ends. CDR1 and CDR2 (germline): LNHNV, YYDKDF (reference sequence). The CDR3, as DNA: TGTGCCACCAGCAGAGATTTGGGACACCAAGAGACCCAGTACTTC. It codes for CATSRDLGHQETQYF.

The rearrangement links TRBV15 to TRBJ2-5; 10 bases are shared with TRBD2. Germline assignment: CDR1 LNHNV and CDR2 YYDKDF (reference sequence). With V trimmed by 1 base and J by 6 bases, 8 bases remained unmatched. The length of the CDR3 is 16 residues. CDR3 region: CATSRGAAGGQKTQYF. The CDR3 nucleotides read TGTGCCACCAGCAGAGGGGCAGCGGGGGGGCAGAAGACCCAGTACTTC.

The V and J genes are TRBV5-6 and TRBJ2-7, with 10 positions matching TRBD1. J was trimmed by 6 bases and V by 2 bases; bases with no gene match: 2. CDR1 is SGHDT and CDR2 is YYEEEE in the germline V gene. The CDR3 is made up of 13 amino acids. The CDR3 region has the DNA TGTGCCAGCAGCTTACGGACAGGGGGCGAGCAGTACTTC. Encoded protein: CASSLRTGGEQYF. Together with reference TRBV5-6 and TRBJ2-7, the CDR3 gives the full variable domain: DAGVTQSPTHLIKTRGQQVTLRCSPKSGHDTVSWYQQALGQGPQFIFQYYEEEERQRGNFPDRFSGHQFPNYSSELNVNALLLGDSALYLCASSLRTGGEQYFGPGTRLTVT.

The chain carries TRBV5-1 and TRBJ2-1; the match to TRBD2 covers 7 bases. From germline, CDR1 is SGHRS and CDR2 YFSETQ. V shed 4 bases and J 7 bases; nucleotides not matched to a gene: 5. The CDR3 spans 13 residues. For the CDR3, the DNA is TGCGCCAGCAGCGGGTACGGGGGGAATGAGCAGTTCTTC. The encoded protein is CASSGYGGNEQFF.

There are a few counts of this clone. V gene TRBV5-4 combines with J gene TRBJ1-1; D remains ambiguous. Per the germline V gene, CDR1 is SGHNT and CDR2 is YYREEE (reference sequence). V was clipped by 4 bases and J by 2 bases, with 9 bases between them. This CDR3 is 13 amino acids long. CDR3 nucleotides: TGTGCCAGCAGCCGGACCGAAAACACTGAAGCTTTCTTT. This gives the protein CASSRTENTEAFF.

The rearrangement uses TRBV2 and TRBJ2-7, with TRBD2 matching over 8 bases. There are 17 residues in the CDR3. The J segment lost 2 bases and the V segment lost 6 bases, leaving 15 bases of the junction unmatched. In germline, CDR1 is SNHLY, CDR2 FYNNEI. CDR3 in amino acids: CASSLLGGGLETYEQYF. In DNA form, the CDR3 reads TGTGCCAGCAGCCTACTGGGCGGGGGGCTCGAGACCTACGAGCAGTACTTC.

This chain's CDR3 is CASSTGDRGRQYF. The CDR3 DNA reads as TGTGCCAGCAGCACCGGGGACCGCGGGAGGCAGTACTTC. The rearrangement joins TRBV7-8 to TRBJ2-7, with TRBD2 matching 7 bases. V trimming: 5 bases; J trimming: 9 bases; junction bases outside the gene matches: 10. This CDR3 spans 13 amino acids. The germline V gene encodes CDR1 SGHVS and CDR2 FQNEAQ.

The CDR3 DNA is TGTGCCAGCAGCTTAGAAAGGGGGCGCGTCTACAATGAGCAGTTCTTC. It encodes CASSLERGRVYNEQFF. This sequence joins TRBV7-6 and TRBJ2-1; 7 bases align to TRBD1. CDR1 is SGHVS and CDR2 is FNYEAQ in the germline V gene. The CDR3 length is 16 residues. Trimming removed 1 base from V and 3 bases from J; junction bases left unmatched: 6.

By proportion, this clone is large (0.1 to 1%). This sequence joins TRBV6-5 and TRBJ2-7; D is unresolved. CDR3 length equals 12 residues. With 10 bases removed from V and 9 bases from J, the gap between germline ends came to 19 bases. CDR1 and CDR2 from the germline V gene are MNHEY and SVGAGI. The CDR3: CAIPRVGAGQYF. The CDR3, as DNA: TGTGCCATCCCACGGGTCGGCGCCGGGCAGTACTTC.

The genes are TRBV11-2 and TRBJ2-7; a possible D gene is TRBD1 (6 bases). This CDR3 has 12 amino acids. Trimming took 3 bases from V and 7 from J, leaving 10 bases between them. Germline CDR1 reads SGHAT; CDR2 reads FQNNGV. CDR3 loop: CASSFQGGEQYF. CDR3 coding DNA: TGTGCCAGCAGCTTCCAAGGGGGAGAGCAGTACTTC.

This clone was seen a single time. The chain employs TRBV5-1 and TRBJ2-1, with 11 nucleotides matching TRBD2. CDR1 and CDR2 (germline): SGHRS, YFSETQ. This CDR3 has 16 amino acids. Losses at the gene ends were 5 bases for V and 3 bases for J; bases not matched to a gene: 7. The CDR3: CASRDSGGVLYNEQFF. CDR3 DNA: TGCGCCAGCAGAGATAGCGGGGGGGTTCTCTACAATGAGCAGTTCTTC. The entire variable domain, with the rest obtained from reference TRBV5-1 and TRBJ2-1, is as follows: KAGVTQTPRYLIKTRGQQVTLSCSPISGHRSVSWYQQTPGQGLQFLFEYFSETQRNKGNFPGRFSGRQFSNSRSEMNVSTLELGDSALYLCASRDSGGVLYNEQFFGPGTRLTVL.

This clone appeared a single time. V and J are TRBV29-1 and TRBJ1-1; 11 nucleotides line up with TRBD1. The CDR3 covers 14 residues. The V and J ends lost 7 bases and 7 bases, in that order; junction bases with no gene match: 11. CDR1 is SQVTM, CDR2 ANQGSEA, per germline. CDR3 DNA sequence: TGCAGCGCTGGCGGGGACAGGGGGGGGTATGAAGCTTTCTTT. This codes for CSAGGDRGGYEAFF.

The chain recombines TRBV14 with TRBJ2-1; D unresolved. The germline CDR1 and CDR2 sequences are SGHDN and FVKESK. The ends were cut back, 1 base at V and 5 bases at J, with 9 bases in the middle. The CDR3 has 14 residues. In DNA, the CDR3 is TGTGCCAGCAGCCAAGCTTACAGAAACAATGAGCAGTTCTTC. Residues: CASSQAYRNNEQFF.

In this sample, this clone turned up a few times. This chain uses TRBV9 with TRBJ2-2, with 7 nucleotides matching TRBD1. This CDR3 contains 16 residues. Germline loops: CDR1 SGDLS, CDR2 YYNGEE. V was clipped by 0 bases and J by 3 bases; unmatched bases: 5. CDR3: CASSVGQGGDTGELFF. The CDR3 DNA reads as TGTGCCAGCAGCGTAGGACAGGGTGGGGACACCGGGGAGCTGTTTTTT. The full variable domain, its missing parts supplied by reference TRBV9 and TRBJ2-2, is DSGVTQTPKHLITATGQRVTLRCSPRSGDLSVYWYQQSLDQGLQFLIQYYNGEERAKGNILERFSAQQFPDLHSELNLSSLELGDSALYFCASSVGQGGDTGELFFGEGSRLTVL.

The gene calls are TRBV29-1 and TRBJ1-2; D unresolved. The V and J ends lost 2 bases and 1 base respectively, with 8 bases between them. The CDR3 length is 13 residues. CDR1 is SQVTM and CDR2 is ANQGSEA in the germline V gene. The CDR3: CSVERVRNYGYTF. DNA of the CDR3: TGCAGCGTTGAACGGGTCCGTAACTATGGCTACACCTTC.

CDR3: CASSLAVSGLVDTQYF. The CDR3 region has the DNA TGTGCCAGCAGCTTAGCGGTTAGCGGGCTTGTGGATACGCAGTATTTT. This chain connects TRBV7-8 to TRBJ2-3, with TRBD2 matching over 7 bases. The V and J ends lost 0 bases and 6 bases, in that order; junction bases with no gene match: 9. CDR3 length: 16 amino acids. Germline V gene data show CDR1 as SGHVS and CDR2 as FQNEAQ.

The J gene is TRBJ2-1, the V gene TRBV6-6, with D unclear. The V end was cut by 0 bases, the J end by 4 bases, with 1 base between. Germline V gene data show CDR1 as MNHNY and CDR2 as SVGAGI (reference sequence). This CDR3 is 12 amino acids long. CDR3: CASSYSYNEQFF. CDR3 nucleotides: TGTGCCAGCAGTTACTCATACAATGAGCAGTTCTTC.

The chain links TRBV19 to TRBJ2-1; D might be TRBD2 (7 bases). This CDR3 contains 16 residues. Trimming took off 4 bases at V and 3 bases at J, with 16 bases between the two ends. Germline CDR1 LNHDA, CDR2 SQIVND (reference sequence). The CDR3 reads CASSNPGGPRYNEQFF. As DNA, the CDR3 is TGTGCCAGTAGTAACCCCGGGGGGCCCCGCTACAATGAGCAGTTCTTC.

The chain carries TRBV5-4 and TRBJ1-4; D remains ambiguous. V shed 3 bases and J shed 1 base, with 7 bases lying between them. CDR3 length equals 14 residues. Germline V gives CDR1 SGHNT, CDR2 YYREEE (reference sequence). The CDR3 protein is CASSYGKTNEKLFF. CDR3 sequence (DNA): TGTGCCAGCAGCTACGGTAAAACTAATGAAAAACTGTTTTTT.

The gene calls are TRBV7-2 and TRBJ2-1; tentatively, D is TRBD2 (6 bases). The CDR3 totals 11 residues. V was trimmed by 5 bases and J by 12 bases, leaving 11 bases between them. Germline V CDR1 and CDR2: SGHTA, FQGNSA. The CDR3 protein is CASSMEGRQFF. CDR3 sequence (DNA): TGTGCCAGCAGCATGGAGGGCCGGCAGTTCTTC.

The genes are TRBV5-1 and TRBJ2-5; D is unclear. In germline, CDR1 is SGHRS, CDR2 YFSETQ. The V and J ends lost 4 bases and 7 bases respectively, with 20 bases between them. The CDR3 is made up of 15 amino acids. The CDR3 DNA follows: TGCGCCAGCAGCCCCTGGCTCTCAGGCCCTGGGACCCAGTACTTC. This encodes CASSPWLSGPGTQYF.